These 26 T cell receptor beta chains came from one sample sequenced in a study of cytomegalovirus exposure and HLA in healthy donors. This PCR relied on a set of 60 Vbeta primers and 13 Jbeta primers. Profiled with immunoSEQ multiplex PCR; TCRdb holds only in-frame clones, not every one. The table has about 120,000 clones, around 67% seen once. Specimen: PBMCs. These receptors were collected from a woman aged 35 to 49 in good health and CMV-seronegative.

J is TRBJ1-2 and V is TRBV2; TRBD1 aligns across 9 bases. Germline CDR1 SNHLY, CDR2 FYNNEI. The CDR3 spans 13 residues. With 6 bases clipped from V and 7 bases from J, the junction kept 6 bases outside the gene matches. The DNA of the CDR3 is TGTGCCAGCAGGTACACAGGGGGCGGTGGCTACACCTTC. This encodes CASRYTGGGGYTF.

CDR3: CASSYEGAPSYEQYF. The CDR3 region has the DNA TGTGCCAGCAGTTACGAGGGGGCTCCTTCCTACGAGCAGTACTTC. This chain connects TRBV6-5 to TRBJ2-7, with 7 positions matching TRBD1. CDR3 length equals 15 residues. Germline V gene sequence: CDR1 MNHEY, CDR2 SVGAGI. V lost 2 bases, J lost 1 base, and 5 bases stayed unmatched.

Notes on this clone: Distinct nucleotide sequences in the sample also encode this CDR3. In nucleotides, the CDR3 is TGTGCCAGCAGCTTAGGGGGCGGTTACGAGCAGTACTTC. Its protein is CASSLGGGYEQYF. The V and J genes are TRBV7-8 and TRBJ2-7, with D maybe TRBD1 (5 bases). V lost 1 base and J lost 4, with 8 bases in between. Germline V CDR1 and CDR2: SGHVS, FQNEAQ. This CDR3 has 13 amino acids.

The chain uses TRBV6-5 and TRBJ2-7; 9 nucleotides agree with TRBD2. V shed 6 bases, J shed 6 bases, and the junction held 6 bases outside the gene matches. In germline, CDR1 is MNHEY, CDR2 SVGAGI. The CDR3 contains 13 residues. CDR3 nucleotides: TGTGCCAGCAGCGGGACTAGCCGGCGCGAGCAGTACTTC. Translated, it gives CASSGTSRREQYF.

V gene TRBV5-1 combines with J gene TRBJ1-5; the match to TRBD1 covers 11 bases. V lost 3 bases and J lost 5; bases outside the gene matches: 16. From germline, CDR1 is SGHRS and CDR2 YFSETQ. This CDR3 has 19 residues. The CDR3 sequence is CASSSIRDRGVYWDQPQHF. The CDR3 DNA follows: TGCGCCAGCAGCTCTATCCGGGACAGGGGGGTCTATTGGGATCAGCCCCAGCATTTT.

The rearrangement links TRBV18 to TRBJ1-5; D gene uncertain. V dropped 3 bases and J dropped 5 bases, with 14 bases sitting between them. Germline-derived CDR1 and CDR2 are KGHSH and LQKENI. This CDR3 contains 15 residues. This CDR3 reads CASSPEWQRDQPQHF. The CDR3 region has the DNA TGTGCCAGCTCACCGGAGTGGCAACGGGATCAGCCCCAGCATTTT. The full variable domain, in which reference TRBV18 and TRBJ1-5 provide the parts outside the CDR3, is NAGVMQNPRHLVRRRGQEARLRCSPMKGHSHVYWYRQLPEEGLKFMVYLQKENIIDESGMPKERFSAEFPKEGPSILRIQQVVRGDSAAYFCASSPEWQRDQPQHFGDGTRLSIL.

V is TRBV18 and J is TRBJ2-2; TRBD2 matches 9 bases. V lost 2 bases and J lost 0; bases outside the gene matches: 7. CDR1 and CDR2 from the germline V gene are KGHSH and LQKENI. This CDR3 has 18 amino acids. CDR3 sequence reads: CASSPSTLAGANTGELFF. The CDR3 DNA sequence: TGTGCCAGCTCACCAAGCACACTAGCGGGCGCGAACACCGGGGAGCTGTTTTTT. The full variable domain, its missing parts supplied by reference TRBV18 and TRBJ2-2, is NAGVMQNPRHLVRRRGQEARLRCSPMKGHSHVYWYRQLPEEGLKFMVYLQKENIIDESGMPKERFSAEFPKEGPSILRIQQVVRGDSAAYFCASSPSTLAGANTGELFFGEGSRLTVL.

This clone was detected a few times. This chain joins TRBV6-5 and TRBJ2-5; 7 bases agree with TRBD2. TRBJ2-7 explains the end of the DNA better; the J call may be wrong. The CDR3 length is 14 residues. The germline gives CDR1 MNHEY, CDR2 SVGAGI. CDR3 DNA: TGTGCCAGCAGCCCTCCGGGGGGAGGGTACGAGCAGTACTTC. Translation gives CASSPPGGGYEQYF.

This clone was detected only a few times. V usage is TRBV7-9 and J usage is TRBJ1-1; TRBD1 agrees at 7 bases. Per the germline V gene, CDR1 is SEHNR and CDR2 is FQNEAQ (reference sequence). This CDR3 has 15 residues. V gave up 4 bases and J gave up 5 bases; unmatched junction bases: 10. CDR3 region: CASSSSQGLRTEAFF. The DNA of the CDR3 is TGTGCCAGCAGCTCATCACAGGGGCTAAGAACTGAAGCTTTCTTT.

The CDR3 bases are TGTGCCAGCCAAAGTTGGGGACTAGCAAGCACCGGGGAGCTGTTTTTT. Protein: CASQSWGLASTGELFF. V gene TRBV7-2 combines with J gene TRBJ2-2; 9 nucleotides agree with TRBD2. This CDR3 is 16 amino acids long. Germline V lookup: CDR1 SGHTA, CDR2 FQGNSA. Trimming removed 8 bases from V and 4 bases from J; junction bases left unmatched: 11.

The CDR3: CASSFSAGHQETQYF. The DNA for the CDR3 is TGTGCCAGCAGCTTTTCGGCGGGACACCAAGAGACCCAGTACTTC. The chain couples TRBV5-4 to TRBJ2-5, with D perhaps matching TRBD2 (6 bases). Per the germline V gene, CDR1 is SGHNT and CDR2 is YYREEE (reference sequence). This CDR3 has 15 amino acids. V dropped 2 bases and J dropped 0 bases, with 11 bases sitting between them. The variable domain in full, completed from reference TRBV5-4 and TRBJ2-5, reads ETGVTQSPTHLIKTRGQQVTLRCSSQSGHNTVSWYQQALGQGPQFIFQYYREEENGRGNFPPRFSGLQFPNYSSELNVNALELDDSALYLCASSFSAGHQETQYFGPGTRLLVL.

This clone was recorded only once. The rearrangement uses TRBV11-2 and TRBJ2-7; D is possibly TRBD2 (6 bases). Germline CDR1 is SGHAT and CDR2 is FQNNGV. Trimming pared 1 base from V and 7 bases from J, leaving 14 bases between. The CDR3 length is 14 residues. The CDR3 DNA follows: TGTGCCAGCAGCTTAGTTGAGGGTGCGGGGGAGCAGTACTTC. It translates to CASSLVEGAGEQYF.

V gene TRBV15 combines with J gene TRBJ1-2; no reliable D call. The CDR3 totals 13 residues. The V gene's germline CDR1 is LNHNV and CDR2 YYDKDF (reference sequence). Trimming cost V 6 bases and J 8 bases, with 16 bases left between them. The CDR3 nucleotides are TGTGCCACCAGAGCAGCGACTGGGGAGGGCTACACCTTC. Its translation is CATRAATGEGYTF. The entire variable domain, with the rest obtained from reference TRBV15 and TRBJ1-2, is as follows: DAMVIQNPRYQVTQFGKPVTLSCSQTLNHNVMYWYQQKSSQAPKLLFHYYDKDFNNEADTPDNFQSRRPNTSFCFLDIRSPGLGDTAMYLCATRAATGEGYTFGSGTRLTVV.

The J gene is TRBJ2-2, the V gene TRBV5-1; a possible D gene is TRBD2 (6 bases). The germline V gene encodes CDR1 SGHRS and CDR2 YFSETQ. The CDR3 totals 14 residues. V was shortened by 1 base and J by 4 bases, with 8 bases between the two germline ends. The CDR3: CASSLSGGTGELFF. The CDR3 DNA follows: TGCGCCAGCAGCTTGTCCGGGGGCACCGGGGAGCTGTTTTTT.

This clone has only a few counts. The chain carries TRBV19 and TRBJ1-5; 12 bases are shared with TRBD1. The CDR3 has 14 residues. CDR1 and CDR2 (germline): LNHDA, SQIVND (reference sequence). J lost 10 bases, V lost 6 bases, and 7 bases had no gene match. DNA of the CDR3: TGTGCCAGTAGCGGGACAGGGGGCGAGGGCCCCCAGCATTTT. Protein product: CASSGTGGEGPQHF.

The chain combines TRBV11-2 with TRBJ2-1; 14 bases line up with TRBD2. CDR3 length: 16 residues. The V gene's germline CDR1 is SGHAT and CDR2 FQNNGV. Trimming at V came to 5 bases and at J to 6 bases, leaving 6 bases not matched to a gene. Written as DNA, the CDR3 is TGTGCCAGCAGCGAGACTAGCGGGGGGGCGGGCAATGAGCAGTTCTTC. It is translated as CASSETSGGAGNEQFF.

V usage is TRBV6-5 and J usage is TRBJ2-5; D might be TRBD2 (6 bases). Germline values: CDR1 MNHEY, CDR2 SVGAGI. Trimming removed 7 bases from V and 5 bases from J, with 11 bases in between. The CDR3 sequence is 12 residues long. The CDR3 sequence: CASTRDWETQYF. The CDR3 DNA sequence: TGTGCCAGCACGAGGGACTGGGAGACCCAGTACTTC.

The chain has TRBV14 and TRBJ1-4; 7 nucleotides match TRBD1. The length of the CDR3 is 13 residues. V shed 7 bases and J 8 bases; nucleotides not matched to a gene: 7. Germline loops: CDR1 SGHDN, CDR2 FVKESK. The CDR3 nucleotides are TGTGCCAGCACCCTGACAGGGTCGGAAAAACTGTTTTTT. Translating it yields CASTLTGSEKLFF. The full variable domain, with the rest looked up from reference TRBV14 and TRBJ1-4, is EAGVTQFPSHSVIEKGQTVTLRCDPISGHDNLYWYRRVMGKEIKFLLHFVKESKQDESGMPNNRFLAERTGGTYSTLKVQPAELEDSGVYFCASTLTGSEKLFFGSGTQLSVL.

The chain uses TRBV7-9 and TRBJ2-7; D remains ambiguous. Trimming cost V 5 bases and J 4 bases, with 9 bases left between them. This CDR3 is 12 amino acids long. CDR1 is SEHNR and CDR2 is FQNEAQ in the germline V gene (reference sequence). The CDR3 sequence is CASSPTPYEQYF. In DNA form, the CDR3 reads TGTGCCAGCAGCCCGACTCCATACGAGCAGTACTTC.

This chain links TRBV5-1 with TRBJ2-1; 12 positions agree with TRBD2. J lost 7 bases, V lost 4 bases, and 15 bases had no gene match. The germline V gene encodes CDR1 SGHRS and CDR2 YFSETQ. The CDR3 length is 18 residues. The CDR3 spells CASSRTSGNTRGGNEQFF. CDR3 DNA sequence: TGCGCCAGCAGCCGGACTAGCGGGAACACGCGTGGGGGGAATGAGCAGTTCTTC.

The chain is built from TRBV19 and TRBJ2-1; TRBD1 agrees at 8 bases. Unmatched junction bases numbered 3, after V lost 5 bases and J lost 0 bases. The CDR3 has 15 amino acids. Per germline, CDR1 LNHDA and CDR2 SQIVND (reference sequence). CDR3 loop: CASSPGQGSYNEQFF. The CDR3 DNA is TGTGCCAGTAGTCCTGGACAGGGCTCCTACAATGAGCAGTTCTTC.

V is TRBV2 and J is TRBJ1-1; no firm D call. Trimming removed 7 bases from V and 7 bases from J, with 13 bases in between. CDR1 is SNHLY and CDR2 is FYNNEI in the germline V gene. CDR3 length equals 12 residues. The CDR3 nucleotides read TGTGCCAGCAAGGCTTCGGCGGGTGAAGCTTTCTTT. Translation gives CASKASAGEAFF. Looking up the rest from reference TRBV2 and TRBJ1-1 gives the full variable domain: EPEVTQTPSHQVTQMGQEVILRCVPISNHLYFYWYRQILGQKVEFLVSFYNNEISEKSEIFDDQFSVERPDGSNFTLKIRSTKLEDSAMYFCASKASAGEAFFGQGTRLTVV.

V and J are TRBV4-2 and TRBJ2-2, with TRBD2 as a possible D gene (6 bases). The CDR3 loop spans 16 amino acids. Per germline, CDR1 LGHNA and CDR2 YNFKEQ. V was clipped by 0 bases and J by 4 bases, with 12 bases between them. The CDR3 sequence: CASSQELGRGTGELFF. The CDR3, as DNA: TGTGCCAGCAGCCAAGAACTGGGGCGGGGCACCGGGGAGCTGTTTTTT.

This clone was seen only once. V gene TRBV4-3 combines with J gene TRBJ1-3, with 8 nucleotides matching TRBD1. Germline trimming cut 3 bases from V and 3 bases from J; bases unmatched to any gene: 7. The CDR3 is made up of 16 amino acids. In germline, CDR1 is LGHNA, CDR2 YSLEER. The CDR3 DNA reads TGCGCCAGCAGCCAGGACCCAGGGGGCCGTGGAAACACCATATATTTT. Translation: CASSQDPGGRGNTIYF.

The chain employs TRBV9 and TRBJ1-5; possible D gene TRBD1, 5 bases. The germline gives CDR1 SGDLS, CDR2 YYNGEE. With 0 bases removed from V and 5 bases from J, the gap between germline ends came to 9 bases. CDR3 size: 14 residues. The CDR3 loop reads CASSVDGGDQPQHF. The CDR3 nucleotides are TGTGCCAGCAGCGTAGATGGGGGGGATCAGCCCCAGCATTTT.

The chain is built from TRBV7-9 and TRBJ1-1; 8 nucleotides agree with TRBD1. The CDR3 loop spans 15 amino acids. With V trimmed by 3 bases and J by 4 bases, 7 bases remained unmatched. The V gene's germline CDR1 is SEHNR and CDR2 FQNEAQ (reference sequence). As DNA, the CDR3 is TGTGCCAGCAGCTTCCGGGACAGGCGCGTCACTGAAGCTTTCTTT. Amino acid sequence: CASSFRDRRVTEAFF.